This T cell receptor beta chain was obtained from a study of Ad26.COV2.S vaccination and SARS-CoV-2 variants. Sequencing used immunoSEQ multiplex PCR; TCRdb keeps in-frame clones, though not all of them. The data contain approximately 300,000 clones, around four fifths of them singletons. The treatment was: roughly 18 received Ad26.COV2.S at low or high dose, single or two shots; about 5 received placebo; per-sample allocation not given. Collection of samples fell on day 63 after the first vaccine or placebo injection. In Boston, the donor was an adult between 18-55 years of age. The specimen comprised peripheral blood, sampled in a trial of Ad26.COV2.S vaccine versus placebo. This receptor was identified in a person aged 18-65 years who received the Ad26.COV2.S COVID-19 vaccine or a placebo.

The CDR3 DNA reads as TGTGCCAGCAGTGCGGCATCCGGGACAGTGGGCGACGAGCAGTACTTC. It yields the protein CASSAASGTVGDEQYF. The chain links TRBV6-1 to TRBJ2-7; 7 bases are shared with TRBD1. Germline V gene lookup returns CDR1 MNHNS and CDR2 SASEGT. The trim removed 4 bases at V and 5 bases at J, leaving 14 bases unmatched. The CDR3 consists of 16 residues.